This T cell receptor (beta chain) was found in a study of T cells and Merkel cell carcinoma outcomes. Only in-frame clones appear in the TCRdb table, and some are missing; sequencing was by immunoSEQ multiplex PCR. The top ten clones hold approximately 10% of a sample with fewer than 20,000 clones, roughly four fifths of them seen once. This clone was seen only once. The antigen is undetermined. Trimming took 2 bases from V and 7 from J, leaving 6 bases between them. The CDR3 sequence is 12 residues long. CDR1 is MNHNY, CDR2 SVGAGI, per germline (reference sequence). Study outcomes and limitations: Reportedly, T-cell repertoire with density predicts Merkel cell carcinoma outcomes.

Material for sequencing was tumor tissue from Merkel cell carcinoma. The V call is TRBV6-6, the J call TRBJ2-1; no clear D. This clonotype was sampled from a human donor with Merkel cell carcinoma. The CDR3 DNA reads TGTGCCAGCAGTTACGCGAGAAATGAGCAGTTCTTC. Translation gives CASSYARNEQFF.